The following is a TCR beta chain sequence with its context. Its cognate antigen is unknown. V dropped 0 bases and J dropped 9; count of bases not matched to a gene: 9. Germline CDR1 and CDR2: SGHRS and YFSETQ. The CDR3 contains 16 residues. This entry comes from a study of cytomegalovirus exposure and HLA in healthy donors. Study-wide points: According to reports, the classifier identified cytomegalovirus status with high specificity and sensitivity.

The PCR contained 60 Vbeta and 13 Jbeta primers. The protocol was immunoSEQ multiplex PCR, while the TCRdb copy is restricted to in-frame clones and leaves out a portion. The sample has about 130,000 clones; roughly 84% are singletons. This TCR was sampled from a girl aged 2-9 years in good health and CMV-seronegative. Sequenced: PBMCs. The chain carries TRBV5-1 and TRBJ2-1, with 10 nucleotides matching TRBD2. The CDR3, as DNA: TGCGCCAGCAGCTTGGTTGTTACTAGCGGGATAGGTGAGCAGTTCTTC. Protein: CASSLVVTSGIGEQFF.